This entry is about one T cell receptor (beta chain). V was cut by 4 bases and J by 7 bases, with 16 bases left in between. The germline gives CDR1 MGHRA, CDR2 YSYEKL. The CDR3 covers 14 residues. Blood libraries mostly used 400 to 500 ng genomic DNA, six replicates each. This table comes from immunoSEQ multiplex PCR, and its TCRdb copy is limited to in-frame clones, with some not included. The table records about 14,000 clones, 60% to 80% of them present only once. The sample is drawn from a study of neoadjuvant anti-PD-1 for oral cavity cancer. Analysis of PBMCs was direct, with no culture step. The J gene is TRBJ1-1, the V gene TRBV4-1; no reliable D call. Sequenced here: PBMCs, sampled before nivolumab (anti-PD-1) treatment. The source is a person between 40 and 80 years old with oral cavity squamous cell carcinoma. The CDR3 sequence: CASSLLHPYDEAFF. Written as DNA, the CDR3 is TGCGCCAGCAGCCTACTACATCCGTATGATGAAGCTTTCTTT.